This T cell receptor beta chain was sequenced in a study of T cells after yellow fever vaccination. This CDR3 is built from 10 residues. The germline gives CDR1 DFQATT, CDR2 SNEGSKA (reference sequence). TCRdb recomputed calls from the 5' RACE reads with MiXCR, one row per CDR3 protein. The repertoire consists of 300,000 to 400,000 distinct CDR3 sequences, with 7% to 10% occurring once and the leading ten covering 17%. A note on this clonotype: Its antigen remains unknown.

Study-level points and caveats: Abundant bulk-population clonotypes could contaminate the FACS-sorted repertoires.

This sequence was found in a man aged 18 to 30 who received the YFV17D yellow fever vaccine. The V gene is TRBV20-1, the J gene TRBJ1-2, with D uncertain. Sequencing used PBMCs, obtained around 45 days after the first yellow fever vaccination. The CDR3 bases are TGCAGCGGACCCCCCGGTGGCTACACCTTC. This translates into CSGPPGGYTF.